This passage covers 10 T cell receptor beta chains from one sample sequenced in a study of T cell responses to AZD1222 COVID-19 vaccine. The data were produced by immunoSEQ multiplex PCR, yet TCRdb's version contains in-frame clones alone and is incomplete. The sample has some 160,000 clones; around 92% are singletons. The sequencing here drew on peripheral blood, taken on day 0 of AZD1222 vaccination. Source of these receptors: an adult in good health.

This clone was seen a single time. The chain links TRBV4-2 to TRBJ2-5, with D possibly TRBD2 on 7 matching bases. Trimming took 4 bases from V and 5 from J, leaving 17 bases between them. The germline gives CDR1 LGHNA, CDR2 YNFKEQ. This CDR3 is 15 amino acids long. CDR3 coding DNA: TGTGCCAGCAGCCTGCTGTCGGGGGGCCGGGAGACCCAGTACTTC. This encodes CASSLLSGGRETQYF.

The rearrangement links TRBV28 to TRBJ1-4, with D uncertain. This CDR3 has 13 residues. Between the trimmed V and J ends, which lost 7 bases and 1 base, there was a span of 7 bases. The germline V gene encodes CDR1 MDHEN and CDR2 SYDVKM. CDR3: CASKTQTNEKLFF. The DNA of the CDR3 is TGTGCCAGCAAAACACAAACTAATGAAAAACTGTTTTTT.

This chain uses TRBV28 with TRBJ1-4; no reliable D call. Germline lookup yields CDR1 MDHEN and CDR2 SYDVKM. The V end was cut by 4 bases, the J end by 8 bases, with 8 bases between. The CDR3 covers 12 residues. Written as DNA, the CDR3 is TGTGCCAGCAGTTCCGGGCGGGAAAAACTGTTTTTT. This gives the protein CASSSGREKLFF.

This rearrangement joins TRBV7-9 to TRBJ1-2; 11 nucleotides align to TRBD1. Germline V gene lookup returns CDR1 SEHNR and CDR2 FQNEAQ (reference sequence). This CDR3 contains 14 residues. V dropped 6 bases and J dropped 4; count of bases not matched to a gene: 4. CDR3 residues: CASRRDRGSYGYTF. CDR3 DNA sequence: TGTGCCAGCAGAAGGGACAGGGGGTCCTATGGCTACACCTTC.

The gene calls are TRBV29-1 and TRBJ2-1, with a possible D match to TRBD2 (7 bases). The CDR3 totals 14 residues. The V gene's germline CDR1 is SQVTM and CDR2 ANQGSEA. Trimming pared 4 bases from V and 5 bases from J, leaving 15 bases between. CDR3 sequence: CSVAGGLRNNEQFF. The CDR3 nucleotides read TGCAGCGTTGCGGGGGGCCTTAGGAACAATGAGCAGTTCTTC.

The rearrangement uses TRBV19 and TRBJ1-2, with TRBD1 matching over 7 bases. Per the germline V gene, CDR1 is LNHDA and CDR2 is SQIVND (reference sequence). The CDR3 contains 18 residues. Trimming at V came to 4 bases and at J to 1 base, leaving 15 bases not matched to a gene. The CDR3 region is CASSKLKGQPHYNYGYTF. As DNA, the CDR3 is TGTGCCAGTAGTAAGCTAAAGGGACAGCCCCATTATAACTATGGCTACACCTTC.

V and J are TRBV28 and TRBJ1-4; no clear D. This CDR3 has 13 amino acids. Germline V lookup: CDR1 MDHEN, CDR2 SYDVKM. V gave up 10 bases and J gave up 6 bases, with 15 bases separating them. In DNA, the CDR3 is TGTGCCATCGGAGGATACTCGGATGAAAAACTGTTTTTT. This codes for CAIGGYSDEKLFF.

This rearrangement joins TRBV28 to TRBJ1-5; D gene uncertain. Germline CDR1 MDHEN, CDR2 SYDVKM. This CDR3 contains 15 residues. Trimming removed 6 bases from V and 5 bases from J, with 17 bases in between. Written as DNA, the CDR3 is TGTGCCAGCAGCACGGCCTTCCTTCGGGATCAGCCCCAGCATTTT. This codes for CASSTAFLRDQPQHF.

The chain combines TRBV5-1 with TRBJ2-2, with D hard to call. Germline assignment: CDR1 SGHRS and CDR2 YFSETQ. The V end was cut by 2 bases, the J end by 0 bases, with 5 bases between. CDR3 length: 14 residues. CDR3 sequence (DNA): TGCGCCAGCAGCTTTTACACGAACACCGGGGAGCTGTTTTTT. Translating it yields CASSFYTNTGELFF.

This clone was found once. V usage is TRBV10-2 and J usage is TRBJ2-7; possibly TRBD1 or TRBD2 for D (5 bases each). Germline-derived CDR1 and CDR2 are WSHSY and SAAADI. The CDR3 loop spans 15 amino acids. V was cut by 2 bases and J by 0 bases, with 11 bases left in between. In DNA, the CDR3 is TGCGCCAGCAGTGAGCTGGGGGTTTACTCCTACGAGCAGTACTTC. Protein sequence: CASSELGVYSYEQYF.